One and the same sample provided the 13 T cell receptor beta chains below, sequenced in a study of T cells and Merkel cell carcinoma outcomes. The table came from immunoSEQ multiplex PCR; TCRdb's copy has only in-frame clones and leaves some out. The sample yields roughly 15,000 clones, roughly 79% seen once. Sample: tumor tissue from Merkel cell carcinoma. These receptors came from a human donor with Merkel cell carcinoma.

This clone occurred once. This chain uses TRBV10-1 with TRBJ2-7, with TRBD1 matching 9 bases. This CDR3 contains 14 residues. The J segment lost 9 bases and the V segment lost 4 bases, leaving 10 bases of the junction unmatched. Germline V gene lookup returns CDR1 WNHNN and CDR2 SYGVQD (reference sequence). The CDR3 DNA is TGCGCCAGCAGTGCCGGGACAGGGAGTATCGGGCAGTACTTC. Amino acid sequence: CASSAGTGSIGQYF.

This chain joins TRBV18 and TRBJ2-7; 9 positions match TRBD1. The CDR3 has 14 amino acids. Looked up from germline, CDR1 is KGHSH and CDR2 is LQKENI. With 6 bases clipped from V and 2 bases from J, the junction kept 5 bases outside the gene matches. The CDR3 loop is CASSPGQGPYEQYF. CDR3 bases: TGTGCCAGCTCGCCCGGACAGGGGCCCTACGAGCAGTACTTC.

This chain joins TRBV6-5 and TRBJ2-7, with 12 bases that match TRBD2. In germline, CDR1 is MNHEY, CDR2 SVGAGI. After removal of 4 bases from V and 7 bases from J, the junction contained 8 bases not matched to a gene. The CDR3 length is 15 residues. The CDR3 loop reads CASSSTSGGSREQYF. The CDR3 coding sequence is TGTGCCAGCAGTTCTACTAGCGGGGGGTCCCGAGAGCAGTACTTC.

This chain uses TRBV28 with TRBJ1-3; D unclear. The CDR3 has 14 residues. The germline V gene has CDR1 MDHEN and CDR2 SYDVKM. Trimming pared 3 bases from V and 2 bases from J, leaving 8 bases between. CDR3 sequence (DNA): TGTGCCAGCAGTTTTGAAAGGGCTGGAAACACCATATATTTT. Its translation is CASSFERAGNTIYF.

This clone turned up a few times. This sequence joins TRBV9 and TRBJ2-1; D gene ambiguous. The V gene's germline CDR1 is SGDLS and CDR2 YYNGEE. The CDR3 runs to 15 residues. Between the trimmed V and J ends, which lost 5 bases and 0 bases, there was a span of 12 bases. CDR3 bases: TGTGCCAGCAGTAACTGGGGTAGCTCCTACAATGAGCAGTTCTTC. Translation: CASSNWGSSYNEQFF. The full variable domain, completed using reference TRBV9 and TRBJ2-1, is DSGVTQTPKHLITATGQRVTLRCSPRSGDLSVYWYQQSLDQGLQFLIQYYNGEERAKGNILERFSAQQFPDLHSELNLSSLELGDSALYFCASSNWGSSYNEQFFGPGTRLTVL.

The count of this clone is one. This chain links TRBV4-1 with TRBJ1-5, with TRBD1 as a possible D gene (5 bases). V lost 4 bases and J 4 bases, leaving 11 bases between the germline ends. CDR1 and CDR2 from the germline V gene are MGHRA and YSYEKL. The CDR3 has 14 residues. The CDR3 sequence: CASSLEEGNQPQHF. The CDR3 DNA reads as TGCGCCAGCAGCCTGGAGGAGGGGAATCAGCCCCAGCATTTT.

In this sample, this clone turned up a few times. V and J are TRBV28 and TRBJ2-2; 8 bases match TRBD2. This CDR3 is 15 amino acids long. Unmatched junction bases numbered 7, after V lost 7 bases and J lost 3 bases. Germline values: CDR1 MDHEN, CDR2 SYDVKM. The CDR3 DNA reads TGTGCCAGCATTCTGAGCGGGGGAGACACCGGGGAGCTGTTTTTT. Its protein is CASILSGGDTGELFF.

V is TRBV15 and J is TRBJ1-5; D gene ambiguous. This CDR3 is 14 amino acids long. Per the germline V gene, CDR1 is LNHNV and CDR2 is YYDKDF (reference sequence). V was trimmed by 5 bases and J by 6 bases, leaving 14 bases between them. The CDR3 DNA sequence: TGTGCCACCAGCCATTTCATGGGGAGTCAGCCCCAGCATTTT. The encoded protein is CATSHFMGSQPQHF.

V is TRBV7-2 and J is TRBJ2-1; D possibly uses TRBD1 or TRBD2 (5 bases each). Germline V gene lookup returns CDR1 SGHTA and CDR2 FQGNSA. V lost 3 bases, J lost 8 bases, and 20 bases lay in between. The CDR3 has 16 residues. The CDR3 reads CASSFRPGRLRDEQFF. In nucleotides, the CDR3 is TGTGCCAGCAGCTTCAGACCGGGACGGCTAAGGGATGAGCAGTTCTTC.

This rearrangement joins TRBV9 to TRBJ1-5; D not certain. V lost 0 bases and J lost 8, with 12 bases in between. The CDR3 is 14 amino acids. The germline V gene encodes CDR1 SGDLS and CDR2 YYNGEE. CDR3 coding DNA: TGTGCCAGCAGCGTAGCCCCAGGACCAGAGCCCCAGCATTTT. This encodes CASSVAPGPEPQHF.

The CDR3 loop is CASSFGLEMNTEAFF. DNA for the CDR3: TGTGCCAGCAGTTTCGGGTTGGAGATGAACACTGAAGCTTTCTTT. V and J are TRBV6-5 and TRBJ1-1; unclear D gene. Germline-derived CDR1 and CDR2 are MNHEY and SVGAGI. V gave up 4 bases and J gave up 0 bases, with 12 bases separating them. This CDR3 has 15 residues.

The DNA of the CDR3 is TGTGCCATCTCAGCCGCGAGGTCGGGCCTCGCTAGGGAGCAGTTCTTC. The encoded protein is CAISAARSGLAREQFF. The J gene is TRBJ2-1, the V gene TRBV28; D not certain. Germline-derived CDR1 and CDR2 are MDHEN and SYDVKM. The CDR3 consists of 16 residues. With 10 bases removed from V and 10 bases from J, the gap between germline ends came to 29 bases.

This chain connects TRBV18 to TRBJ2-5; unclear D gene. The CDR3 has 12 amino acids. Germline CDR1 reads KGHSH; CDR2 reads LQKENI. V lost 3 bases, J lost 0 bases, and 2 bases lay in between. This CDR3 is CASSPNQETQYF. The CDR3 DNA is TGTGCCAGCTCACCCAACCAAGAGACCCAGTACTTC.